The clone carrying this T cell receptor (beta chain) was counted many times. This record comes from a study of read filtering for tumor transcriptome and immune sequencing. Study-wide context: About 8 patients were R-ISS I, roughly 17 were R-ISS II, more than five were R-ISS III. Transcriptome libraries were built from DNase-treated RNA.

This library used around 400 ng RNA and molecular barcoded adaptors spanning alpha/delta and beta/gamma chains. TCRdb processed the reads anew with MiXCR; each CDR3 protein has one entry. The sample carries about 39,000 distinct CDR3 sequences, more than 13% recorded once. This CDR3 is 12 amino acids long. Germline V gives CDR1 DFQATT, CDR2 SNEGSKA (reference sequence). V was pared by 0 bases and J by 6 bases, with 2 bases of the junction left unmatched. Sequenced material: a population of CD138-negative cells sorted from bone marrow. The V and J genes are TRBV20-1 and TRBJ2-7, with 7 bases lining up with TRBD2. The TCR sequence derives from a donor aged 40 or over with multiple myeloma. This CDR3 reads CSARDGGVEQYF. CDR3 DNA: TGCAGTGCTAGAGATGGGGGGGTCGAGCAGTACTTC.